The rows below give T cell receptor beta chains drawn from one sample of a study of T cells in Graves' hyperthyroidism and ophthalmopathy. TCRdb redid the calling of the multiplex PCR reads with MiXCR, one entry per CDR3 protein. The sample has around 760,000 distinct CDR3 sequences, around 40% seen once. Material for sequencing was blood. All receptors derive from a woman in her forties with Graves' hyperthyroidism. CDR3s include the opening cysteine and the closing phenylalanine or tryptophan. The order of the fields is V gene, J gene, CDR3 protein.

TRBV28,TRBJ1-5,CATNLPAQPQHF
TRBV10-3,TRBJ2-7,CAISESGTGGREQYF
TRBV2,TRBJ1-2,CASSDQGTGSSYTF
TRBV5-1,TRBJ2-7,CASSSSFGPYEQYF
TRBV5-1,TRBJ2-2,CASSRPRDATNTGELFF
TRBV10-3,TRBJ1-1,CAISVGVGTEAFF
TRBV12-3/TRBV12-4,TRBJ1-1,CASNPSGAYPEAFF
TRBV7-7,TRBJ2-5,CASSLDLGQETQYF
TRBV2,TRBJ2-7,CASSFDRGRGSYEQYF
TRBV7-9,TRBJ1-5,CASSSHGGNNQPQHF
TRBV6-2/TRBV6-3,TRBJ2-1,CASSYQGTSTEFF
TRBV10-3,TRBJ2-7,CASSPYQGTSYEQYF
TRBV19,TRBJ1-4,CASRPHVGEKLFF
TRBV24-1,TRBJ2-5,CATEGDGETQYF
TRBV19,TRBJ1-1,CASSIAPFLIGTGQNTEAFF
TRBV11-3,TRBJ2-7,CASSSGGRQGTSYEQYF
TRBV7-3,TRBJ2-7,CASSLRNPYEQYF
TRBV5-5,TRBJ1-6,CASSFRTGAPDSPLHF
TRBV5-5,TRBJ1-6,CASSLRRGQENSPLHF
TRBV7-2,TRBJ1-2,CASSLGSGENYGYTF
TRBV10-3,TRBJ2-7,CAISVDTGREQYF
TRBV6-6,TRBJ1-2,CASSFSRGYYGYTF
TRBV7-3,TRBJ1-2,CASSPGHSEKGYTF
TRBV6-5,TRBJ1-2,CASSDQGYYGYTF
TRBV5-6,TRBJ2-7,CASSSDRGIVYEQYF
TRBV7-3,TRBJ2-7,CASSLTDRGFSHEQYF
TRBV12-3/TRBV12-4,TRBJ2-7,CASSIAGGAKEQYF
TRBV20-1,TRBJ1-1,CSALPGAGTEAFF
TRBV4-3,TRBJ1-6,CASSQPRDRAPRPLHF
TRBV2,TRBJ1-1,CASRREDTEAFF
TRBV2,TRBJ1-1,CARPGRATEAFF
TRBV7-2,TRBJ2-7,CASSLRDRGHEQYF
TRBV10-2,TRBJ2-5,CASSERTHQETQYF
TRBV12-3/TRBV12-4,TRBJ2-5,CASSFGLAGGETQYF
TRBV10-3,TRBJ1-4,CAISEKVDRGANEKLFF
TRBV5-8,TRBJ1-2,CASSFVEPGGYTF
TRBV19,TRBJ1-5,CASSTDRALQPQHF
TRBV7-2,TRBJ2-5,CASSLGGTTRETQYF
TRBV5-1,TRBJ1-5,CASSLTGTGVYSNQPQHF
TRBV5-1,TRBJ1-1,CASSLVLDRDGTEAFF
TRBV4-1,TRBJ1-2,CASSHTPDRSLGYTF
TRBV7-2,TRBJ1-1,CASSLGLREAFF
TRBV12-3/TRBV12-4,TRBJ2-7,CASSLATGRLYEQYF
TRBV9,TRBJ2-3,CASSVPQGGGTDTQYF